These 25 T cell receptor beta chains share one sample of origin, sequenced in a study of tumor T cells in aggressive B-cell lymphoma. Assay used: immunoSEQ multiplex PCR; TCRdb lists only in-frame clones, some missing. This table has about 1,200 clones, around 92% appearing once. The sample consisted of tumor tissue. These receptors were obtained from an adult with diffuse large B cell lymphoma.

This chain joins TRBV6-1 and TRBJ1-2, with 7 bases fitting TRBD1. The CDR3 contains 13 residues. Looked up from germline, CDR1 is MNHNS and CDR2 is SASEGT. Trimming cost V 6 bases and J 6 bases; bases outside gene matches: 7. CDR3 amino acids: CASSLTGPDGYTF. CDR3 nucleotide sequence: TGTGCCAGCAGCCTGACAGGGCCCGATGGCTACACCTTC.

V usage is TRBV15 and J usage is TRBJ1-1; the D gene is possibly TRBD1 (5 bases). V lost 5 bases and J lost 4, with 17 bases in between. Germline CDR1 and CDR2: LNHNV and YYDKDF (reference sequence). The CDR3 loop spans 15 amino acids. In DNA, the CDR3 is TGTGCCACCAGCCCAGGGCCCGGTTGGGGCACTGAAGCTTTCTTT. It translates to CATSPGPGWGTEAFF.

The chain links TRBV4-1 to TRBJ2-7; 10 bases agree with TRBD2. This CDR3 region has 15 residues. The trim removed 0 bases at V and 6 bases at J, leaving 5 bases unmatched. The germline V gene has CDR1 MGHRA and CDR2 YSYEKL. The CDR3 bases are TGCGCCAGCAGCCAAGATAGGAGCGGGAGGGCCGAGCAGTACTTC. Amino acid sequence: CASSQDRSGRAEQYF.

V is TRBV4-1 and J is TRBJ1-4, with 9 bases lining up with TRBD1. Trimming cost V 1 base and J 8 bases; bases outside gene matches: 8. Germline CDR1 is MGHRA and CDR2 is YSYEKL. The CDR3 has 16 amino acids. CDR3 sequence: CASSQGGGTGMEKLFF. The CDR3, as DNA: TGCGCCAGCAGCCAAGGGGGGGGGACAGGGATGGAAAAACTGTTTTTT.

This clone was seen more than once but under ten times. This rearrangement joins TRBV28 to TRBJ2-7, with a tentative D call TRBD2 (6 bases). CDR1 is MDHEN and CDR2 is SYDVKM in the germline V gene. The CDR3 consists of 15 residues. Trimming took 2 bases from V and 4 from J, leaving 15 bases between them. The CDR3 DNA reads TGTGCCAGCAGTTTAGGAGGGACGGCTCAATACGAGCAGTACTTC. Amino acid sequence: CASSLGGTAQYEQYF.

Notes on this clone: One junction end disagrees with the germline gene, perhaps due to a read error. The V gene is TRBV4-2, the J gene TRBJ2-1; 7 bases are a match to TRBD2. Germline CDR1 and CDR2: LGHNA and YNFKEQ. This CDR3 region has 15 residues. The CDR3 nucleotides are TGTGCCAGCAGCCAGGCTAGCGGCTCCTACAATGAGCAGCTCTTC. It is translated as CASSQASGSYNEQLF.

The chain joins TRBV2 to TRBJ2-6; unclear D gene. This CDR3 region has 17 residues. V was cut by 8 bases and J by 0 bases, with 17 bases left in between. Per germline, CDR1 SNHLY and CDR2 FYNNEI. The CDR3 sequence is CASVFSPRSSGANVLTF. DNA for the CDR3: TGTGCCAGCGTTTTTAGTCCACGGAGCTCTGGGGCCAACGTCCTGACTTTC. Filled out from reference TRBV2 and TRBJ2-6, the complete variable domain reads EPEVTQTPSHQVTQMGQEVILRCVPISNHLYFYWYRQILGQKVEFLVSFYNNEISEKSEIFDDQFSVERPDGSNFTLKIRSTKLEDSAMYFCASVFSPRSSGANVLTFGAGSRLTVL.

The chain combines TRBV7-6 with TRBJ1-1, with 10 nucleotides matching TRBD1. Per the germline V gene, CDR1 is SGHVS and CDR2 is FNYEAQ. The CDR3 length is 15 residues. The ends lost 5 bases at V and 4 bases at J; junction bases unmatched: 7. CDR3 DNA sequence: TGTGCCAGCAGCCCAACAGGACAGGGGGGCACTGAAGCTTTCTTT. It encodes CASSPTGQGGTEAFF. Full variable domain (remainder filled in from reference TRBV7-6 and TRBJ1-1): GAGVSQSPRYKVTKRGQDVALRCDPISGHVSLYWYRQALGQGPEFLTYFNYEAQQDKSGLPNDRFSAERPEGSISTLTIQRTEQRDSAMYRCASSPTGQGGTEAFFGQGTRLTVV.

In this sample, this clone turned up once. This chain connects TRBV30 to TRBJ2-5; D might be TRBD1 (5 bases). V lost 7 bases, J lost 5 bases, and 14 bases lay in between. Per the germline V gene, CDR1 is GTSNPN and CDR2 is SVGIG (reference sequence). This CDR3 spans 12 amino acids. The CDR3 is CASLWGGETQYF. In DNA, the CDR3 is TGTGCCTCCCTATGGGGCGGTGAGACCCAGTACTTC.

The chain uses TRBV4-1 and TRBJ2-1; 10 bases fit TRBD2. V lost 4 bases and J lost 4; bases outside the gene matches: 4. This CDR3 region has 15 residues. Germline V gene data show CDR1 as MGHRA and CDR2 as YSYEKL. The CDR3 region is CASSPSSGSYNEQFF. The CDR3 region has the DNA TGCGCCAGCAGCCCATCTAGCGGGAGTTACAATGAGCAGTTCTTC.

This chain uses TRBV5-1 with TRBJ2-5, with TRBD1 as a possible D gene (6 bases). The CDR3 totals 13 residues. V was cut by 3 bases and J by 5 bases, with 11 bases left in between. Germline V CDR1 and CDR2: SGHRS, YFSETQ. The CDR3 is CASSSQGGETQYF. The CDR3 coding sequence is TGCGCCAGCAGCTCACAGGGTGGGGAGACCCAGTACTTC.

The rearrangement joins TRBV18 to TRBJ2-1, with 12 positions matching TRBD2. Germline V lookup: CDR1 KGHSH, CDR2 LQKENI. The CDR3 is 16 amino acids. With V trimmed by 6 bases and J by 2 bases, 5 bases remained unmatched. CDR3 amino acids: CASSGLAGEAYNEQFF. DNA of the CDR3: TGTGCCAGCTCGGGACTAGCGGGCGAGGCCTACAATGAGCAGTTCTTC.

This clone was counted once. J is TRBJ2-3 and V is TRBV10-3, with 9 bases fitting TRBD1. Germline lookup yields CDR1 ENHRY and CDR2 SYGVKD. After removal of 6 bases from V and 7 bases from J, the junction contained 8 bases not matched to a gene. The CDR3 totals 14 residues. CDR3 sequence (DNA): TGTGCCATCAGACCGGGACAGGGCCGTTATACGCAGTATTTT. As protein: CAIRPGQGRYTQYF.

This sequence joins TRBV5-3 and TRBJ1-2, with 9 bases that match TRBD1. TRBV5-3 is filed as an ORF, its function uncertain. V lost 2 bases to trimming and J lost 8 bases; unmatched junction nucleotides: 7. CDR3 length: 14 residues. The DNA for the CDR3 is TGTGCCAGAAGCTTTCCCGACAGGGGGGGCGGCTACACCTTC. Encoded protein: CARSFPDRGGGYTF.

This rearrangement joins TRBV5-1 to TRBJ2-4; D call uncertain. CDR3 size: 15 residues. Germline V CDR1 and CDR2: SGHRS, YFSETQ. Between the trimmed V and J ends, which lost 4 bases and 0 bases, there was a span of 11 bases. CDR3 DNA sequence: TGCGCCAGCAGCCCCCCCAGTGTAGCCAAAAACATTCAGTACTTC. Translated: CASSPPSVAKNIQYF.

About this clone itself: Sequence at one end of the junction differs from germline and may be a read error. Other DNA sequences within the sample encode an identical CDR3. The CDR3 protein is CASSIRPGATEAFF. CDR3 bases: TGTGCCAGTAGTATACGACCGGGAGCCACTGAAGCTTTTTTT. The genes are TRBV19 and TRBJ1-1; no clear D. The germline CDR1 and CDR2 sequences are LNHDA and SQIVND (reference sequence). The CDR3 is 14 amino acids.

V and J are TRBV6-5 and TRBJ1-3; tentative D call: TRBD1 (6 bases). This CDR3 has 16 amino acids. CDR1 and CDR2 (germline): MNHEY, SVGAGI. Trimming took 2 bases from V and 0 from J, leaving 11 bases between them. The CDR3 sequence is CASSYGQGTSGNTIYF. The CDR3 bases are TGTGCCAGCAGTTACGGGCAGGGGACCTCTGGAAACACCATATATTTT.

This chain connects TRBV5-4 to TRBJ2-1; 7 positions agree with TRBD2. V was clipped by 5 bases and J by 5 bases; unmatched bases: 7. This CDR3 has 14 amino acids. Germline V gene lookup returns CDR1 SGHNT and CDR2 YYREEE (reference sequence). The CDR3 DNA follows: TGTGCCAGCAGAACCCGCGCGGGAGACAATGAGCAGTTCTTC. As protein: CASRTRAGDNEQFF. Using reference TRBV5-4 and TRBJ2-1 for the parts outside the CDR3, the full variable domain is ETGVTQSPTHLIKTRGQQVTLRCSSQSGHNTVSWYQQALGQGPQFIFQYYREEENGRGNFPPRFSGLQFPNYSSELNVNALELDDSALYLCASRTRAGDNEQFFGPGTRLTVL.

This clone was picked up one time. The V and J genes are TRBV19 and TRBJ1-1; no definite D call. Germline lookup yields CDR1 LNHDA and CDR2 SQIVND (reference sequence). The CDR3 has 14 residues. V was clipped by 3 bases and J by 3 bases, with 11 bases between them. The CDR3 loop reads CASSIGPMDTEAFF. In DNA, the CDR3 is TGTGCCAGTAGTATCGGTCCAATGGACACTGAAGCTTTCTTT.

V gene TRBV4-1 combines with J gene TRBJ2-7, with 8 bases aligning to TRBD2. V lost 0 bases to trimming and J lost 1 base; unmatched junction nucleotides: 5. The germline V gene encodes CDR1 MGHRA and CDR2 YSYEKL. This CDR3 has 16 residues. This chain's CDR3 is CASSQDEAGVSYEQYF. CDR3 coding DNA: TGCGCCAGCAGCCAAGATGAAGCGGGGGTTTCCTACGAGCAGTACTTC.

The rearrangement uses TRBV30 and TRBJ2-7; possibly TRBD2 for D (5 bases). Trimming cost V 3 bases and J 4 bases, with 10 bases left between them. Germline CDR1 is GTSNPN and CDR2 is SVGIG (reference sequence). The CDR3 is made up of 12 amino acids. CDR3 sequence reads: CAWRGSDYEQYF. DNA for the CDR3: TGTGCCTGGAGGGGTAGCGATTACGAGCAGTACTTC.

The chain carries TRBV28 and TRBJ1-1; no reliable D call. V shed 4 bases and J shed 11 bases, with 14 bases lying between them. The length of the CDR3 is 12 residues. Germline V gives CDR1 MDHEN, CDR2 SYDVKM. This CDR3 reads CASSSSLWRAFF. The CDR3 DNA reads TGTGCCAGCAGTTCCTCGTTGTGGAGGGCTTTCTTT. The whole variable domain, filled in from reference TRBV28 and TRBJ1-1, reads DVKVTQSSRYLVKRTGEKVFLECVQDMDHENMFWYRQDPGLGLRLIYFSYDVKMKEKGDIPEGYSVSREKKERFSLILESASTNQTSMYLCASSSSLWRAFFGQGTRLTVV.

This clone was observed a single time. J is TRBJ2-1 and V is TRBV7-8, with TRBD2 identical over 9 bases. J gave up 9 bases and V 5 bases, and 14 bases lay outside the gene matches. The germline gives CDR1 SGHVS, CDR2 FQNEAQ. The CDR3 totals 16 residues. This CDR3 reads CASSHLLAGGSSEQFF. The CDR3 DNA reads TGTGCCAGCAGCCATTTACTAGCGGGCGGCTCGAGTGAGCAGTTCTTC.

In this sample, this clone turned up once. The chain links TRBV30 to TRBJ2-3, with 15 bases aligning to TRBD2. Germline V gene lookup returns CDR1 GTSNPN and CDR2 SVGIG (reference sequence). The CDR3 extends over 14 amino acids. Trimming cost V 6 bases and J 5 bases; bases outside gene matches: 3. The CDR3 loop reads CACGTSGRRDTQYF. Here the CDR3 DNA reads TGTGCCTGCGGGACTAGCGGGAGGAGAGATACGCAGTATTTT.

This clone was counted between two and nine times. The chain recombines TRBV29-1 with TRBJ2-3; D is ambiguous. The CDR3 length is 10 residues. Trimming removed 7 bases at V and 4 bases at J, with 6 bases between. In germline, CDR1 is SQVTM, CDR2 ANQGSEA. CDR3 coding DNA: TGCAGCGCCTATTCAGATACGCAGTATTTT. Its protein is CSAYSDTQYF.